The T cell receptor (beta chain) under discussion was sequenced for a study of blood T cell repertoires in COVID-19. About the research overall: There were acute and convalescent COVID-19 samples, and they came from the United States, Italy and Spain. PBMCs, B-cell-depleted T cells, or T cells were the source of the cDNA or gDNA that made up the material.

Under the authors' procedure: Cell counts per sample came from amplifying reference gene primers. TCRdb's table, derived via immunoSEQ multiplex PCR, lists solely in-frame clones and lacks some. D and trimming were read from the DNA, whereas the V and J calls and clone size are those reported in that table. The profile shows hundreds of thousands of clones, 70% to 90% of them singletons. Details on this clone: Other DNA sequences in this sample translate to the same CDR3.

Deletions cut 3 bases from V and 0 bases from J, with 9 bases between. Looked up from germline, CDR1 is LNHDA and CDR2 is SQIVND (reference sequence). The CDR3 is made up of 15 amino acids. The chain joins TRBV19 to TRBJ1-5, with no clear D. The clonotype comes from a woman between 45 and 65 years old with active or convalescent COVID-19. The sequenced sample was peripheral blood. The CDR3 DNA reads TGTGCCAGTAGTATGGGCAGCACTAGCAATCAGCCCCAGCATTTT. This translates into CASSMGSTSNQPQHF.